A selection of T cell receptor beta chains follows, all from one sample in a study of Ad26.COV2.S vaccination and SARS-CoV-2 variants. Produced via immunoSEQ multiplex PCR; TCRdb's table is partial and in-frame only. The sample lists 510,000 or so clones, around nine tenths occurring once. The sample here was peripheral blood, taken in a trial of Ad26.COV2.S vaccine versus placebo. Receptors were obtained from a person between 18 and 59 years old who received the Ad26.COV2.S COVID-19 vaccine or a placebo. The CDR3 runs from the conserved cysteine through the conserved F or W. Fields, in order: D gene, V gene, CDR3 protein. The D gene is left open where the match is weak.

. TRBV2 CASQAASYEQYF
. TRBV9 CASSPGGTGNEQFF
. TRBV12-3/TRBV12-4 CASSFPSRGGAFF
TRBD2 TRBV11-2 CASRLTGTRGAEQFF
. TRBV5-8 CASSLEQALYNEQFF
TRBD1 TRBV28 CASSPNSGTGRDEQYF
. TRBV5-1 CASSLNWDNGNTIYF
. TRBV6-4 CASGYEQPDF
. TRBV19 CASGPGRNTGELFF
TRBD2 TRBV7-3 CASSYGTSTYNEQFF
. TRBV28 CASIFSGVGAYKNQPQHF
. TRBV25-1 CASRATGEGSYEQYF
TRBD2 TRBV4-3 CASSQEGGSSYNEQFF
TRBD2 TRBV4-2 CASSQGTSGGSEQFF
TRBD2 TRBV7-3 CASSLGLAGDEQYF
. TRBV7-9 CASSLRTEKLFF
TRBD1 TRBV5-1 CASSEGQGLNTEAFF
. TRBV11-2 CASSLDLWGSGEQYF
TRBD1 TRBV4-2 CASSQAGQGDEGYTF
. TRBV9 CASSMDTDTQYF
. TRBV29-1 CSVAKGSDQPQHF
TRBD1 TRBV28 CASSLPAWGQGQVYEQYF
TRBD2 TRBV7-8 CASRQASGPYNEQFF
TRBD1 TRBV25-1 CASSLTGMNTEAFF
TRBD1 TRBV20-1 CSASSDRDQPQHF
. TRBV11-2 CASSYGVISEQFF
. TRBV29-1 CSVGTGPSYEQYF
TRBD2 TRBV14 CASSPLNWGGPDNEQFF
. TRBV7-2 CASSLEEGSAWHF
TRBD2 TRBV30 CAWSINAGVYNEQFF
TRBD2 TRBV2 CASSKERLAAGGTQYF
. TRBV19 CASSITVNNYGYTF
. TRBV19 CASGPRSSGNTIYF
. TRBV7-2 CASSFRRFPDTQYF
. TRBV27 CASSQGVVANEQYF
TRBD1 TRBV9 CASSVGTGGEKLFF
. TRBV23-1 CASHPRAEMLQETQYF
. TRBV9 CASGNRYEQYF
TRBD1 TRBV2 CASARGYEQYF
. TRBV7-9 CASSPYPVNTIYF
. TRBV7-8 CASPEAELSYEQYF
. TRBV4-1 CASSQSGGNTEAFF
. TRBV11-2 CASSFGPQETQYF
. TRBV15 CATSQWDNEQYF
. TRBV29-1 CSVVRGVGTDTQYF